Following are 16 T cell receptor beta chains from one sample sequenced in a study of shared clonotypes between healthy human individuals. The protocol was immunoSEQ multiplex PCR, while the TCRdb copy is restricted to in-frame clones and leaves out a portion. Seen here are some 480,000 clones, around three quarters observed once, and the top ten hold less than 15%. Sample: PBMCs. Receptor source: a woman between 35 and 50 years old in good health. Some clones in this sample may be carry-over from other donors' samples.

The CDR3 reads CSVQQGASYEQYF. The CDR3 DNA is TGCAGCGTACAACAGGGGGCGTCCTACGAGCAGTACTTC. This chain links TRBV29-1 with TRBJ2-7; 9 nucleotides line up with TRBD1. The CDR3 length is 13 residues. V lost 6 bases and J lost 1; bases outside the gene matches: 4. From germline, CDR1 is SQVTM and CDR2 ANQGSEA.

This sequence joins TRBV27 and TRBJ1-1; D remains ambiguous. This CDR3 has 14 residues. V shed 1 base and J shed 6 bases, with 12 bases lying between them. Germline loops: CDR1 MNHEY, CDR2 SMNVEV (reference sequence). CDR3 DNA: TGTGCCAGCAGTTTATTCGGGCACAAGTCTGAAGCTTTCTTT. Translation: CASSLFGHKSEAFF.

This clone has a handful of counts. The chain carries TRBV2 and TRBJ1-2; D is unresolved. Between the trimmed V and J ends, which lost 2 bases and 5 bases, there was a span of 6 bases. The CDR3 extends over 12 amino acids. Looked up from germline, CDR1 is SNHLY and CDR2 is FYNNEI. The CDR3, as DNA: TGTGCCAGCAGTGAAACCCAATATGGCTACACCTTC. Translating gives CASSETQYGYTF.

This clone came up a few times. The chain links TRBV18 to TRBJ1-4; TRBD1 agrees at 7 bases. The CDR3 consists of 16 residues. The germline V gene encodes CDR1 KGHSH and CDR2 LQKENI. Unmatched junction bases numbered 11, after V lost 5 bases and J lost 5 bases. The CDR3 sequence is CASSSRQGGGNEKLFF. The CDR3 DNA reads TGTGCCAGCTCATCAAGACAGGGCGGCGGGAATGAAAAACTGTTTTTT.

The chain recombines TRBV30 with TRBJ1-3; possibly TRBD1 for D (5 bases). The V and J ends lost 4 bases and 4 bases respectively, with 11 bases between them. The germline CDR1 and CDR2 sequences are GTSNPN and SVGIG (reference sequence). CDR3 length: 13 amino acids. For the CDR3, the DNA is TGTGCCTGGACGGGGGGAGTCGGAAACACCATATATTTT. It is translated as CAWTGGVGNTIYF. The full variable domain, in which reference TRBV30 and TRBJ1-3 provide the parts outside the CDR3, is SQTIHQWPATLVQPVGSPLSLECTVEGTSNPNLYWYRQAAGRGLQLLFYSVGIGQISSEVPQNLSASRPQDRQFILSSKKLLLSDSGFYLCAWTGGVGNTIYFGEGSWLTVV.

The chain couples TRBV7-2 to TRBJ2-3; 9 bases align to TRBD2. J lost 5 bases, V lost 2 bases, and 5 bases had no gene match. This CDR3 is 15 amino acids long. CDR1 is SGHTA and CDR2 is FQGNSA in the germline V gene. The CDR3 DNA sequence: TGTGCCAGCAGCTTAAGGCGGGAGGGGCTAGATACGCAGTATTTT. Translated: CASSLRREGLDTQYF.

In its sample, this clone was seen a few times. This rearrangement joins TRBV9 to TRBJ1-3; tentative D call: TRBD1 (5 bases). The CDR3 loop spans 15 amino acids. Per the germline V gene, CDR1 is SGDLS and CDR2 is YYNGEE. V lost 4 bases and J lost 0, with 11 bases in between. The CDR3 coding sequence is TGTGCCAGCAGCCGGGACCCCAGCTCTGGAAACACCATATATTTT. Protein: CASSRDPSSGNTIYF.

The J gene is TRBJ2-1, the V gene TRBV19, with a possible D match to TRBD2 (6 bases). V was cut by 6 bases and J by 10 bases, with 10 bases left in between. The CDR3 consists of 11 residues. In germline, CDR1 is LNHDA, CDR2 SQIVND (reference sequence). CDR3 DNA: TGTGCCAGTAGGCAACGGGGGGAGCAGTTCTTC. It is translated as CASRQRGEQFF.

This clone was seen a handful of times. The CDR3 loop is CASSDACPTSDPNTGELFF. The CDR3 DNA reads TGTGCCAGCAGTGACGCTTGCCCGACTAGCGACCCGAACACCGGGGAGCTGTTTTTT. V and J are TRBV6-4 and TRBJ2-2, with 8 bases that match TRBD2. The length of the CDR3 is 19 residues. V lost 2 bases and J lost 0; bases outside the gene matches: 11. Germline V CDR1 and CDR2: MRHNA, SNTAGT.

The chain joins TRBV9 to TRBJ2-7, with 8 bases matching TRBD1. The germline CDR1 and CDR2 sequences are SGDLS and YYNGEE. The junction had 4 bases not matched to a gene; V was cut back by 4 bases and J by 7 bases. The CDR3 consists of 12 residues. This chain's CDR3 is CASSLDRGEQYF. The CDR3 bases are TGTGCCAGCAGCCTAGACAGGGGTGAGCAGTACTTC.

This sequence joins TRBV29-1 and TRBJ1-1; D might be TRBD1 (5 bases). This CDR3 region has 13 residues. Trimming cost V 7 bases and J 0 bases, with 12 bases left between them. Germline assignment: CDR1 SQVTM and CDR2 ANQGSEA. CDR3 loop: CSAGQSVNTEAFF. CDR3 coding DNA: TGCAGCGCAGGACAATCCGTGAACACTGAAGCTTTCTTT.

This chain joins TRBV18 and TRBJ1-1; D ambiguous. Trimming removed 3 bases from V and 4 bases from J, with 12 bases in between. CDR3 length: 14 amino acids. Per the germline V gene, CDR1 is KGHSH and CDR2 is LQKENI. This CDR3 is CASSPERMGTEAFF. The CDR3 DNA follows: TGTGCCAGCTCACCGGAGCGGATGGGCACTGAAGCTTTCTTT.

The chain recombines TRBV7-6 with TRBJ2-7, with D maybe TRBD2 (6 bases). Per germline, CDR1 SGHVS and CDR2 FNYEAQ. Trimming shortened V by 2 bases and J by 4 bases, and 6 bases separated the two germline ends. CDR3 size: 12 residues. The CDR3 nucleotides are TGTGCCAGCAGCTTAAGCGGGTACGAGCAGTACTTC. Its translation: CASSLSGYEQYF.

The chain combines TRBV4-3 with TRBJ2-7, with 7 nucleotides matching TRBD1. The CDR3 length is 16 residues. Per the germline V gene, CDR1 is LGHNA and CDR2 is YSLEER. Trimming cost V 2 bases and J 4 bases; bases outside gene matches: 11. The CDR3 region has the DNA TGCGCCAGCAGCCAATTTGGGGGCAGGGGGTCGTACGAGCAGTACTTC. This codes for CASSQFGGRGSYEQYF.

V is TRBV28 and J is TRBJ2-1, with 8 bases identical to TRBD1. J was trimmed by 5 bases and V by 5 bases; bases with no gene match: 8. Per the germline V gene, CDR1 is MDHEN and CDR2 is SYDVKM. The CDR3 is made up of 15 amino acids. CDR3 in amino acids: CASSLDRGINNEQFF. In nucleotides, the CDR3 is TGTGCCAGCAGTCTCGACAGGGGCATTAACAATGAGCAGTTCTTC.

The rearrangement uses TRBV18 and TRBJ2-3; TRBD2 is a possible D gene (6 bases). The germline V and J ends were trimmed by 2 bases and 2 bases, with 11 bases remaining between them. Germline V CDR1 and CDR2: KGHSH, LQKENI. The CDR3 sequence is 15 residues long. CDR3 sequence reads: CASSPLGGTTDTQYF. DNA for the CDR3: TGTGCCAGCTCACCATTGGGCGGGACCACAGATACGCAGTATTTT.